This T cell receptor beta chain emerged from a study of blood T cells in healthy people across ages. Study-wide background: Every two T cells gave about one barcoded beta molecule via template switching. Overall study findings and caveats: The fall in TCR beta diversity per million T cells was roughly linear with age. It was the long-lived donors that had more naive CD4+ cells and higher diversity than aged donors.

To note about this clonotype: Its antigen is as yet unknown.

For the second PCR, which ran for roughly 7 to 11 cycles, a sample-barcoded 5' primer and a J-beta primer mix were used. A minimum of 2.5 million CDR3-containing paired-end reads was obtained for each sample. TCRdb re-derived calls from the 5' RACE reads in MiXCR, one entry per CDR3 protein. The sample records over a million distinct CDR3 sequences, approximately 43% being singletons. Germline assignment: CDR1 WNHNN and CDR2 SYGVQD (reference sequence). With 5 bases removed from V and 4 bases from J, the gap between germline ends came to 16 bases. CDR3 length: 15 amino acids. The sequenced sample consisted of blood. The source is a woman aged 18-29 years in good health. The chain recombines TRBV10-1 with TRBJ2-3, with D tentatively TRBD2 (6 bases). The CDR3 DNA is TGCGCCAGCAGTTCCGGGACTGGTGGACCAGATACGCAGTATTTT. Translating it yields CASSSGTGGPDTQYF.